This note documents a single T cell receptor beta chain sequence. As yet, its antigen is unknown. The data originate from a study of cytomegalovirus exposure and HLA in healthy donors. Background on the study: When fewer than 400 donors were genotyped, roughly 82% of them were found to fall in the Caucasian-associated ancestry cluster.

PCR involved 60 Vbeta and 13 Jbeta primers. This table comes from immunoSEQ multiplex PCR, and its TCRdb copy is limited to in-frame clones, with some not included. The table shows 150,000 to 200,000 clones, with over 75% occurring only once. With 7 bases clipped from V and 0 bases from J, the junction kept 5 bases outside the gene matches. CDR1 is MNHEY and CDR2 is SVGAGI in the germline V gene. CDR3 length: 15 amino acids. General study findings and limits: Generally TCR sequences proved uncommon, though certain public TCRs appeared in numerous donors. A later analysis showed TCR association rates differing by HLA locus, peaking at DRB1 and lowest at HLA-C.

The sequence derives from a man aged 18 to 29 in good health and CMV-seronegative. Sequencing input: PBMCs. The J gene is TRBJ2-1, the V gene TRBV6-5, with 8 nucleotides matching TRBD1. The CDR3 DNA follows: TGTGCCAGCAACTCAGGGGGCAACTCCTACAATGAGCAGTTCTTC. Amino acid sequence: CASNSGGNSYNEQFF.